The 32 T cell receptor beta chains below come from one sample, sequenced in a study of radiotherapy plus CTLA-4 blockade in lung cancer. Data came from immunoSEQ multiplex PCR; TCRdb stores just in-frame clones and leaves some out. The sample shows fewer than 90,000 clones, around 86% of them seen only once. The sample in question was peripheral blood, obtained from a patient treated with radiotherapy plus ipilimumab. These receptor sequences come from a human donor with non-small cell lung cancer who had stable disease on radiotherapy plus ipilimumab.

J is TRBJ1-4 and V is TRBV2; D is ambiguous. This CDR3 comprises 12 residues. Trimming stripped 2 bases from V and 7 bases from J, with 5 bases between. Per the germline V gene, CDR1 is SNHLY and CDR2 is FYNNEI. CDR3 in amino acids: CASSERVEKLFF. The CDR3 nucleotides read TGTGCCAGCAGTGAACGGGTTGAAAAACTGTTTTTT.

The DNA for the CDR3 is TGTGCCTGGCAGACAGGGGTTGGAAATTCACCCCTCCACTTT. Translation: CAWQTGVGNSPLHF. This chain links TRBV30 with TRBJ1-6; 8 nucleotides match TRBD1. This CDR3 contains 14 residues. In germline, CDR1 is GTSNPN, CDR2 SVGIG (reference sequence). Trimming removed 5 bases from V and 7 bases from J; junction bases left unmatched: 7.

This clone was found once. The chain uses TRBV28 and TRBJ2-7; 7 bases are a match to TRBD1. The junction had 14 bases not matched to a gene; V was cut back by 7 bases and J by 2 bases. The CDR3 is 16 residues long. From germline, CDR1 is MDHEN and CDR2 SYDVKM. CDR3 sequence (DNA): TGTGCCAGCATCCCCAGGGGGAGAGGTTCCACCTACGAGCAGTACTTC. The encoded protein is CASIPRGRGSTYEQYF. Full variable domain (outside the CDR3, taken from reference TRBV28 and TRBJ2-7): DVKVTQSSRYLVKRTGEKVFLECVQDMDHENMFWYRQDPGLGLRLIYFSYDVKMKEKGDIPEGYSVSREKKERFSLILESASTNQTSMYLCASIPRGRGSTYEQYFGPGTRLTVT.

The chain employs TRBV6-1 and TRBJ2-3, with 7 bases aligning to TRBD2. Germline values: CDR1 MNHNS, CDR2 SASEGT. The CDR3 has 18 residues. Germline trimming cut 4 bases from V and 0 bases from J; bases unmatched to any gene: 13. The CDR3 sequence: CASSARLVGGTSTDTQYF. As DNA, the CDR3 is TGTGCCAGCAGTGCCCGCCTGGTGGGGGGGACTAGCACAGATACGCAGTATTTT.

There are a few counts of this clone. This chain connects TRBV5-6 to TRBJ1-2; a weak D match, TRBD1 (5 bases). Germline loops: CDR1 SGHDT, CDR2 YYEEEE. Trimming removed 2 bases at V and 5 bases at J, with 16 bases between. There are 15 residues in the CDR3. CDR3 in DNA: TGTGCCAGCAGCTTAGCTCCCATGGGGGAGTATGGCTACACCTTC. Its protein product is CASSLAPMGEYGYTF.

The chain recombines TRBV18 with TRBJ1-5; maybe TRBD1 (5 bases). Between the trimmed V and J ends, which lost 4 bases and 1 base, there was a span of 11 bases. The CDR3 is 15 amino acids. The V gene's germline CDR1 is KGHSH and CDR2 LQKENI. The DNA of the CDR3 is TGTGCCAGCTCACGCCTCCGGGACAGCAATCAGCCCCAGCATTTT. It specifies CASSRLRDSNQPQHF. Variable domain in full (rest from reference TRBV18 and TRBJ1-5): NAGVMQNPRHLVRRRGQEARLRCSPMKGHSHVYWYRQLPEEGLKFMVYLQKENIIDESGMPKERFSAEFPKEGPSILRIQQVVRGDSAAYFCASSRLRDSNQPQHFGDGTRLSIL.

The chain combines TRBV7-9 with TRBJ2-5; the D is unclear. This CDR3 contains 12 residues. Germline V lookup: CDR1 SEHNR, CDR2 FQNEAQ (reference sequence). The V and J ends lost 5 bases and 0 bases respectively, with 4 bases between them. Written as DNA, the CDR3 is TGTGCCAGCAGCCGATACCAAGAGACCCAGTACTTC. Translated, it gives CASSRYQETQYF.

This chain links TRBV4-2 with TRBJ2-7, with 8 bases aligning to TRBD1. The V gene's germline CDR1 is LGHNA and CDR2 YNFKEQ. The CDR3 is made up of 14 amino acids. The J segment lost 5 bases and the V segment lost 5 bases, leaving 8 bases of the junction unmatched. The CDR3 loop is CASSLGDRTHEQYF. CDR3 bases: TGTGCCAGCAGCTTGGGGGACAGGACGCACGAGCAGTACTTC.

CDR3 in DNA: TGTGCCAGCAGTTTCCTCCGGGGACAGGGGCAAGATACGCAGTATTTT. Translated, it gives CASSFLRGQGQDTQYF. This chain links TRBV28 with TRBJ2-3, with TRBD1 matching 10 bases. V lost 3 bases, J lost 5 bases, and 8 bases stayed unmatched. Germline CDR1 is MDHEN and CDR2 is SYDVKM. The CDR3 length is 16 residues.

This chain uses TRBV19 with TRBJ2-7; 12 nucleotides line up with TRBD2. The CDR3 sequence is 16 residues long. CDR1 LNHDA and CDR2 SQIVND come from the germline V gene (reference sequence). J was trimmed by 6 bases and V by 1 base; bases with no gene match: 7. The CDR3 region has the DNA TGTGCCAGTAGTATAGGGAGGACTAGCGGGGCAGGCGAGCAGTACTTC. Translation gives CASSIGRTSGAGEQYF.

This CDR3 is CASSQDIIRGAGTDTQYF. DNA of the CDR3: TGTGCCAGCAGCCAAGACATAATTCGAGGAGCTGGCACAGATACGCAGTATTTT. This sequence joins TRBV14 and TRBJ2-3; D call uncertain. V was trimmed by 0 bases and J by 1 base, leaving 17 bases between them. Germline values: CDR1 SGHDN, CDR2 FVKESK. There are 18 residues in the CDR3.

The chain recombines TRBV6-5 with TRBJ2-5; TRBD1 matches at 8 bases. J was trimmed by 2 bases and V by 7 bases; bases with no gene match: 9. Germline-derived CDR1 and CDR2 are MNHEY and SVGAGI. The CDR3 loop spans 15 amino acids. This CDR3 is CASTRTGNGQETQYF. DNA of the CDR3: TGTGCCAGCACAAGGACAGGGAATGGTCAAGAGACCCAGTACTTC.

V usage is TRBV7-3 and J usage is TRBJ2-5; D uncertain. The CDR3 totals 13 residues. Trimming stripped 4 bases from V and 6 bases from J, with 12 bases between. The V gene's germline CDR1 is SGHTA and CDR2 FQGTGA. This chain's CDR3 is CASSSTPEQTQYF. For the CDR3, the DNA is TGTGCCAGCAGCTCAACGCCGGAGCAGACCCAGTACTTC.

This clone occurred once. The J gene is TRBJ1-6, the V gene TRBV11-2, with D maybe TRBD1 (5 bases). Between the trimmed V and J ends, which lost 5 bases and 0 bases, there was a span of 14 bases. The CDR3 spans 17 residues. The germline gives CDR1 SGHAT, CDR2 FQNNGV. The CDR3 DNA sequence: TGTGCCAGCAGCCGAATGCGGGGGAGCTCCTATAATTCACCCCTCCACTTT. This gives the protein CASSRMRGSSYNSPLHF.

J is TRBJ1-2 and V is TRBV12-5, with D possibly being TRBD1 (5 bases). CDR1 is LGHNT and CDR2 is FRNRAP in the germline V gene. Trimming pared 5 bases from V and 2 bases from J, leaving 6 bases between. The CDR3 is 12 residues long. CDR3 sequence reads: CASGQGNYGYTF. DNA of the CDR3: TGTGCTAGTGGTCAGGGAAACTATGGCTACACCTTC.

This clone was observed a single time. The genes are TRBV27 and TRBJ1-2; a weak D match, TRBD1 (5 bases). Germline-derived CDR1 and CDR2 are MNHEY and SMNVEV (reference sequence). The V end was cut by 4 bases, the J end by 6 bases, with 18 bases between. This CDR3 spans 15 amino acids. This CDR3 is CASSSAGTAVDGYTF. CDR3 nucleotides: TGTGCCAGCAGTTCAGCCGGGACCGCGGTTGATGGCTACACCTTC.

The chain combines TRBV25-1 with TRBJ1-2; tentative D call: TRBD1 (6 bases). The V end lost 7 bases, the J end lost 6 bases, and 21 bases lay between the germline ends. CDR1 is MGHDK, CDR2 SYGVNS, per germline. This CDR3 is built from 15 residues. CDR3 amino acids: CASTTNRDGFDGYTF. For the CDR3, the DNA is TGTGCCAGCACCACGAACAGGGATGGCTTTGATGGCTACACCTTC.

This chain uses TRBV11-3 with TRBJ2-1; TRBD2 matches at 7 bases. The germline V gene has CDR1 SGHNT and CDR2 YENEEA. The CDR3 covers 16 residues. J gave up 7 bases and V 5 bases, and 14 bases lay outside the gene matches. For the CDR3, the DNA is TGTGCCAGCAGCCCTAAAGGGAGGGCGGGATTTAATGAGCAGTTCTTC. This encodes CASSPKGRAGFNEQFF.

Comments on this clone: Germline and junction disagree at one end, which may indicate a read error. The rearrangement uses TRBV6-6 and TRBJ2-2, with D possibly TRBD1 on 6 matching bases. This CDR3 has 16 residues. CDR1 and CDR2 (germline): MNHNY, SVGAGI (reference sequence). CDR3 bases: TGTGCCAGCAGTTATGATGCAGGGGCGAATACCGGGGAGCTGTTTTTT. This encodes CASSYDAGANTGELFF.

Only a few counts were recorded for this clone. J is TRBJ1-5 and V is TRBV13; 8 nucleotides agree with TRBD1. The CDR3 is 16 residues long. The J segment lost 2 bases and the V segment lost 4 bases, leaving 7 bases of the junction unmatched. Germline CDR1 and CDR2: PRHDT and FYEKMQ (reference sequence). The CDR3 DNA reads TGTGCCAGCAGCTACTCCAAACAGGGGGGCAATCAGCCCCAGCATTTT. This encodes CASSYSKQGGNQPQHF.

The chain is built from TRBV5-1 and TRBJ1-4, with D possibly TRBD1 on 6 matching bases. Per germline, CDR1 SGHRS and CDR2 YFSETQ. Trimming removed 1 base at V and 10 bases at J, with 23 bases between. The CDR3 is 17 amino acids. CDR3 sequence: CASSLQAADRRFGKLFF. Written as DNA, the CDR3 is TGCGCCAGCAGCTTGCAGGCGGCCGACAGGAGATTCGGAAAACTGTTTTTT.

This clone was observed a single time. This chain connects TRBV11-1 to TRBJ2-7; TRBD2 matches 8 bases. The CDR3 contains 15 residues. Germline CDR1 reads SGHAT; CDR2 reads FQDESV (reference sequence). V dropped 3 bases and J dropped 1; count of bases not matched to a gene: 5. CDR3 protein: CASSFGGVLSYEQYF. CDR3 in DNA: TGTGCCAGCAGCTTCGGGGGGGTTCTTTCCTACGAGCAGTACTTC.

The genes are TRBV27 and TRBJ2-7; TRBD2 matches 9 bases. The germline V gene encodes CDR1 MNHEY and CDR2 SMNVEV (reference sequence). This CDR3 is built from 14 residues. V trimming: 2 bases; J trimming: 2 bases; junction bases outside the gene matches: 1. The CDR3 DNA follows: TGTGCCAGCAGTTTAATAGCGGGGGCCTACGAGCAGTACTTC. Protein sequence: CASSLIAGAYEQYF.

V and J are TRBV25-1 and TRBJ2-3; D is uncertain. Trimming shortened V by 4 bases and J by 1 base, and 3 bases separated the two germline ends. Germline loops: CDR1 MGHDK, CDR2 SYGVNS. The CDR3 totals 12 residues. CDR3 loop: CASSAGTDTQYF. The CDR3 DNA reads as TGTGCCAGCAGTGCTGGCACAGATACGCAGTATTTT.

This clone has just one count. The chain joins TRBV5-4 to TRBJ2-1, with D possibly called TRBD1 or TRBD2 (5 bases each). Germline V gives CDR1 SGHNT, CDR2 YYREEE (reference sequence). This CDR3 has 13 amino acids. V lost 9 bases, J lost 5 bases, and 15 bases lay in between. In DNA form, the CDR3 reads TGTGCCACCTCGGGACGGATGAACAATGAGCAGTTCTTC. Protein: CATSGRMNNEQFF.

This chain's CDR3 is CASSVVAGGIITDTQYF. CDR3 DNA: TGTGCCAGCAGCGTAGTCGCGGGAGGGATAATAACGGATACGCAGTATTTT. This chain uses TRBV9 with TRBJ2-3, with 9 bases identical to TRBD2. V gave up 0 bases and J gave up 6 bases; unmatched junction bases: 11. In germline, CDR1 is SGDLS, CDR2 YYNGEE. The CDR3 length is 17 residues.

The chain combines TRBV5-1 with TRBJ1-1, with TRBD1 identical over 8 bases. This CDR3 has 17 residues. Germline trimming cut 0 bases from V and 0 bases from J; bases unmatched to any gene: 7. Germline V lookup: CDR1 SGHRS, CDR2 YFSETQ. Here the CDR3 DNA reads TGCGCCAGCAGCTTGGACAGGGGGAGATCAATGAACACTGAAGCTTTCTTT. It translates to CASSLDRGRSMNTEAFF.

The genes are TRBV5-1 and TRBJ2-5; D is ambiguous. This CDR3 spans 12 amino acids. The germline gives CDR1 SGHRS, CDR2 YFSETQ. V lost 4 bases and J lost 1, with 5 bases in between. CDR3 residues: CASSASQETQYF. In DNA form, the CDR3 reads TGCGCCAGCAGCGCCTCCCAAGAGACCCAGTACTTC.

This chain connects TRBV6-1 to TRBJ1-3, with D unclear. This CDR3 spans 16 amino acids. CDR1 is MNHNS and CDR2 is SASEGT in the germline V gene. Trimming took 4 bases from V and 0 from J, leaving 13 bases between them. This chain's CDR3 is CASSANSPTSGNTIYF. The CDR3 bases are TGTGCCAGCAGTGCTAACTCCCCCACCTCTGGAAACACCATATATTTT.

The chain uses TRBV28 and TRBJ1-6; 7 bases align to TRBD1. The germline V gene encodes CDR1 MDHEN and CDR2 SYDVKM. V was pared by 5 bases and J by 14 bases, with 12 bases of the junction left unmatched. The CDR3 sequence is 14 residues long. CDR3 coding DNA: TGTGCCAGCAGTCCGGGACAGCCATCCGGGGCCCTCCACTTT. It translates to CASSPGQPSGALHF.

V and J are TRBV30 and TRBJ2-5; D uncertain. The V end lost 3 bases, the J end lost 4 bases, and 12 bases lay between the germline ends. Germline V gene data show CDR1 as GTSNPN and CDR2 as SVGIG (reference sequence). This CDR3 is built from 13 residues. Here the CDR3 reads CAWSRRWGETQYF. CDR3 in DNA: TGTGCCTGGAGCCGACGTTGGGGAGAGACCCAGTACTTC.

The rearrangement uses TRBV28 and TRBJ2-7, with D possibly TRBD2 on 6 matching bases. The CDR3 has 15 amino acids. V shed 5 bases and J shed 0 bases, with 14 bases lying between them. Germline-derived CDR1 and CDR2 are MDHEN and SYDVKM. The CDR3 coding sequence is TGTGCCAGCAGTCGGGGACTCATAAGCTCCTACGAGCAGTACTTC. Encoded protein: CASSRGLISSYEQYF.